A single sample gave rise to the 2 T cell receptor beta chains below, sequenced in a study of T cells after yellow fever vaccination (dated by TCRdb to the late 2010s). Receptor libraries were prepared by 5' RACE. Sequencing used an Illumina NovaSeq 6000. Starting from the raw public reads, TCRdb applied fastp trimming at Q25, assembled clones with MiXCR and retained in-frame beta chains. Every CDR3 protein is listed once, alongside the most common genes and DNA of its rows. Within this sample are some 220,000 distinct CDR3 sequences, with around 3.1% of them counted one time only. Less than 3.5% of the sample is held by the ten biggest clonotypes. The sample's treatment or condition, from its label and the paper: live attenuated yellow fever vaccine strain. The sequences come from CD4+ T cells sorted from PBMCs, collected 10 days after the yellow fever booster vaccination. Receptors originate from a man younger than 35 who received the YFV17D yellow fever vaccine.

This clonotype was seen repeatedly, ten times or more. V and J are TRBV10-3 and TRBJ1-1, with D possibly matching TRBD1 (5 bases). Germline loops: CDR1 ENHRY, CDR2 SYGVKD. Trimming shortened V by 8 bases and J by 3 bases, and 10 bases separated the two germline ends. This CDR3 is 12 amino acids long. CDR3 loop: CAIGRADTEAFF. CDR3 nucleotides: TGTGCCATCGGCAGGGCGGACACTGAAGCTTTCTTT.

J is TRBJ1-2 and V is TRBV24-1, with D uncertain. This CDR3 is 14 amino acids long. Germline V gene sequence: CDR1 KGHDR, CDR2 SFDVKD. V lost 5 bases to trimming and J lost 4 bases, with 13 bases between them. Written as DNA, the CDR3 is TGTGCCACCAGTGTGGGTGGGCCAGGCTATGGCTACACCTTC. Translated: CATSVGGPGYGYTF.